Listed below are T cell receptor beta chains from one sample, sequenced in a study of T cells in Graves' hyperthyroidism and ophthalmopathy. MiXCR, applied by TCRdb to the multiplex PCR reads, yields one record per CDR3 protein. The sample has around 300,000 distinct CDR3 sequences, about an eighth seen once. Sequencing used blood. The origin of the receptors is a woman in her thirties with Graves' hyperthyroidism that later progressed to Graves' ophthalmopathy. CDR3s include the opening cysteine and the closing phenylalanine or tryptophan. Each record gives: CDR3 DNA, CDR3 protein, D gene, clone size, J gene, V gene. A D gene is named only where the DNA matches it firmly. Clone size is stated in some rows and not others, as once, few, many or a class when expanded.

DNA: TGTGCCAGCAGTTCCGGGACAGGGTCCGGCGAGCAGTACTTC; CDR3: CASSSGTGSGEQYF; D: TRBD1; size: many; J: TRBJ2-7; V: TRBV12-3/TRBV12-4
DNA: TGTGCCAGCAGATCCGCTGGGCCCGTTTCTGAAGCTTTCTTT; CDR3: CASRSAGPVSEAFF; D: NA; size: many; J: TRBJ1-1; V: TRBV12-3/TRBV12-4
DNA: TGTGCCAGCAGCCAGGGCGGGGGCAGGGTCCCAGCGACCCAGTACTTC; CDR3: CASSQGGGRVPATQYF; D: NA; size: many; J: TRBJ2-5; V: TRBV7-3
DNA: TGCAGCGTTGAAGATCGGACACAGGGTTACGAGCAGTACTTC; CDR3: CSVEDRTQGYEQYF; D: NA; size: NA; J: TRBJ2-7; V: TRBV29-1
DNA: TGCAGCATAAAGACAGGGAACACTGAAGCTTTCTTT; CDR3: CSIKTGNTEAFF; D: NA; size: few; J: TRBJ1-1; V: TRBV29-1
DNA: TGTGCCAGCTCACCACCTTTAGCGGGGACTTCCTCCGAGCAGTACTTC; CDR3: CASSPPLAGTSSEQYF; D: TRBD2; size: many; J: TRBJ2-7; V: TRBV18
DNA: TGTGCTAGCAGCTTCGAGTTCAGCTCCTACAATGAGCAGTTCTTC; CDR3: CASSFEFSSYNEQFF; D: NA; size: few; J: TRBJ2-1; V: TRBV7-7
DNA: TGTGCCAGCAGGGCTCTTGAACAGGGGGCGCACACTGAAGCTTTCTTT; CDR3: CASRALEQGAHTEAFF; D: TRBD1; size: many; J: TRBJ1-1; V: TRBV9
DNA: TGTGCCAGCAGCTTGGATGACGACCCGACAGATACGCAGTATTTT; CDR3: CASSLDDDPTDTQYF; D: NA; size: many; J: TRBJ2-3; V: TRBV7-2
DNA: TGTGCCAGTAGTTACCTAGCTAAGGGAGGAGGGGCGACGTCTAAGATGATGGCCAAAAACATTCAGTACTTC; CDR3: CASSYLAKGGGATSKMMAKNIQYF; D: NA; size: many; J: TRBJ2-4; V: TRBV19
DNA: TGTGCCAGCAGCCAGAAGCACCGACATTTCCAGGGACGCAATTCACCCCTCCACTTT; CDR3: CASSQKHRHFQGRNSPLHF; D: NA; size: many; J: TRBJ1-6; V: TRBV3-2
DNA: TGTGCCAGCTCACAGGGTGGTGATTCACCCCTCCACTTT; CDR3: CASSQGGDSPLHF; D: NA; size: NA; J: TRBJ1-6; V: TRBV18
DNA: TGTGCCAGTAGTATACAGGGGTTCGACGGCTACACCTTC; CDR3: CASSIQGFDGYTF; D: NA; size: many; J: TRBJ1-2; V: TRBV19
DNA: TGTGCCAGCAGCTTGGATCTACTAGCGGGAGGGATTAGCTCCTACAATGAGCAGTTCTTC; CDR3: CASSLDLLAGGISSYNEQFF; D: TRBD2; size: few; J: TRBJ2-1; V: TRBV5-6
DNA: TGCAGCGTCTCACTAGCGGCGACCTACGAGCAGTACTTC; CDR3: CSVSLAATYEQYF; D: TRBD2; size: NA; J: TRBJ2-7; V: TRBV29-1
DNA: TGTGCCAGCAGTCCTACCCGACTAGCGGGAGGGCCCAATGAGCAGTTCTTC; CDR3: CASSPTRLAGGPNEQFF; D: TRBD2; size: NA; J: TRBJ2-1; V: TRBV12-3/TRBV12-4
DNA: TGTGCCATCAGTGAGTCGACGGTGGAAAAACTGTTTTTT; CDR3: CAISESTVEKLFF; D: NA; size: many; J: TRBJ1-4; V: TRBV10-3
DNA: TGTGCCCAAGAGGGGGGGGAGACCCAGTACTTC; CDR3: CAQEGGETQYF; D: NA; size: few; J: TRBJ2-5; V: TRBV6-4
DNA: TGCGCCAGCAGATCCGGGACAAACGTTAATCAGCCCCAGCATTTT; CDR3: CASRSGTNVNQPQHF; D: NA; size: many; J: TRBJ1-5; V: TRBV5-1
DNA: TGTGCCAGCAGTCTAAGGGGACAGGTCCACAATGAGCAGTTCTTC; CDR3: CASSLRGQVHNEQFF; D: TRBD1; size: many; J: TRBJ2-1; V: TRBV28
DNA: TGTGCCAGCAGTTTTAGCGGGGTCGGTGAGCAGTTCTTC; CDR3: CASSFSGVGEQFF; D: TRBD2; size: NA; J: TRBJ2-1; V: TRBV12-3/TRBV12-4
DNA: TGCGCCAGCAGCTTAGAGGGGACCTACAATGAGCAGTTCTTC; CDR3: CASSLEGTYNEQFF; D: NA; size: many; J: TRBJ2-1; V: TRBV5-1